These 13 T cell receptor beta chains came from one sample sequenced in a study of graft-versus-host responses after intestinal transplantation. Which antigens these TCRs recognize remains unknown. The method was immunoSEQ multiplex PCR; TCRdb's version includes in-frame clones alone and lacks a portion of them. This table has roughly 110,000 clones, 93% appearing once. The sample in question was unstimulated CD8+ T cells sorted from spleen or lymph node cells, obtained before transplant. These receptors originate from a human donor who was the organ donor for an intestinal transplant.

The V gene is TRBV9, the J gene TRBJ1-2, with D perhaps matching TRBD1 (6 bases). V shed 3 bases and J shed 8 bases, with 17 bases lying between them. This CDR3 is 14 amino acids long. Germline CDR1 SGDLS, CDR2 YYNGEE. The CDR3 loop reads CASSGPGTSEGYTF. CDR3 in DNA: TGTGCCAGCAGCGGCCCCGGGACATCAGAGGGCTACACCTTC.

The CDR3 DNA reads TGTGCCAGCAGTCCCAGGGGTGGGCGGGAGACCCAGTACTTC. As protein: CASSPRGGRETQYF. The chain employs TRBV27 and TRBJ2-5; maybe TRBD1 (6 bases). Germline V gene sequence: CDR1 MNHEY, CDR2 SMNVEV (reference sequence). This CDR3 has 14 residues. Trimming pared 5 bases from V and 5 bases from J, leaving 15 bases between.

The chain carries TRBV28 and TRBJ1-1; 11 positions match TRBD1. The CDR3 is made up of 16 amino acids. Losses at the gene ends were 3 bases for V and 8 bases for J; bases not matched to a gene: 11. Germline V gene lookup returns CDR1 MDHEN and CDR2 SYDVKM. This chain's CDR3 is CASSFDSRTGGSEAFF. CDR3 nucleotides: TGTGCCAGCAGTTTCGATAGTAGGACAGGGGGCTCGGAAGCTTTCTTT.

The V call is TRBV2, the J call TRBJ2-3, with D perhaps matching TRBD2 (6 bases). This CDR3 spans 14 amino acids. V was trimmed by 6 bases and J by 1 base, leaving 11 bases between them. CDR1 is SNHLY, CDR2 FYNNEI, per germline. CDR3 sequence (DNA): TGTGCCAGCAGCCGGGAGCTCCGCACAGATACGCAGTATTTT. Translating gives CASSRELRTDTQYF.

The chain uses TRBV4-2 and TRBJ2-7; 11 bases agree with TRBD1. Trimming took 3 bases from V and 3 from J; bases not matched to a gene: 4. This CDR3 region has 15 residues. The germline CDR1 and CDR2 sequences are LGHNA and YNFKEQ. The CDR3 loop is CASSQSGTGGYEQYF. Here the CDR3 DNA reads TGTGCCAGCAGCCAGTCCGGGACAGGGGGCTACGAGCAGTACTTC.

This CDR3 is CASSLLQTSTDTQYF. The CDR3 DNA is TGTGCCAGCAGTTTACTACAGACTTCCACAGATACGCAGTATTTT. The rearrangement joins TRBV27 to TRBJ2-3; D is ambiguous. V was clipped by 2 bases and J by 2 bases, with 11 bases between them. There are 15 residues in the CDR3. From germline, CDR1 is MNHEY and CDR2 SMNVEV (reference sequence).

This chain connects TRBV27 to TRBJ2-5, with D perhaps TRBD1 or TRBD2 (5 bases each). The germline V gene encodes CDR1 MNHEY and CDR2 SMNVEV (reference sequence). The CDR3 is 13 residues long. Deletions cut 3 bases from V and 5 bases from J, with 10 bases between. The chain's CDR3 is CASSFMGEETQYF. The CDR3 region has the DNA TGTGCCAGCAGTTTCATGGGGGAGGAGACCCAGTACTTC.

This chain connects TRBV19 to TRBJ2-1; 8 positions match TRBD2. The ends lost 7 bases at V and 2 bases at J; junction bases unmatched: 7. Germline CDR1 and CDR2: LNHDA and SQIVND (reference sequence). The CDR3 loop spans 15 amino acids. CDR3 nucleotide sequence: TGTGCCAGTACCTTAGCGGGAAAAACCTACAATGAGCAGTTCTTC. Amino acids: CASTLAGKTYNEQFF.

CDR3 residues: CASSSGQGRIYF. In nucleotides, the CDR3 is TGTGCCAGCAGTTCAGGACAGGGTCGAATTTATTTT. The chain employs TRBV6-5 and TRBJ2-3, with 8 bases matching TRBD1. Germline loops: CDR1 MNHEY, CDR2 SVGAGI. With V trimmed by 4 bases and J by 15 bases, 9 bases remained unmatched. This CDR3 is 12 amino acids long.

V is TRBV28 and J is TRBJ2-7; weak D call: TRBD1 (6 bases). The germline V and J ends were trimmed by 3 bases and 1 base, with 19 bases remaining between them. The CDR3 covers 17 residues. From germline, CDR1 is MDHEN and CDR2 SYDVKM. This chain's CDR3 is CASSFHNPGVRSYEQYF. Here the CDR3 DNA reads TGTGCCAGCAGTTTTCACAACCCAGGGGTTAGGTCCTACGAGCAGTACTTC.

V is TRBV19 and J is TRBJ2-4; either TRBD1 or TRBD2 may fit D (5 bases each). Germline V gene sequence: CDR1 LNHDA, CDR2 SQIVND (reference sequence). V gave up 8 bases and J gave up 0 bases, with 17 bases separating them. The CDR3 extends over 16 amino acids. In DNA, the CDR3 is TGTGCCAGTTCTCCTGAGGGGTTACTAGCCAAAAACATTCAGTACTTC. It is translated as CASSPEGLLAKNIQYF.

This clone was counted between two and nine times. The CDR3 bases are TGTGCCAGTAGTTGGACAGCCTATAGCAATCAGCCCCAGCATTTT. Its translation: CASSWTAYSNQPQHF. This chain uses TRBV19 with TRBJ1-5; a weak D match, TRBD1 (6 bases). Germline CDR1 and CDR2: LNHDA and SQIVND (reference sequence). This CDR3 contains 15 residues. V was cut by 5 bases and J by 0 bases, with 11 bases left in between.

Remarks on this clone: The junction shows a germline mismatch at one end, possibly a read error. J is TRBJ2-2 and V is TRBV5-4; 10 bases map to TRBD2. Per germline, CDR1 SGHNT and CDR2 YYREEE (reference sequence). The CDR3 totals 19 residues. CDR3 loop: CASSGKPGTSDDYTGKLFF. The CDR3 DNA is TGTGCCAGCAGCGGGAAACCCGGGACTAGCGATGATTACACCGGGAAGCTGTTTTTT.